This record concerns one TCR beta chain sequence. Antigen: not known. Losses at the gene ends were 5 bases for V and 14 bases for J; bases not matched to a gene: 11. Germline-derived CDR1 and CDR2 are SGHTA and FQGNSA. The CDR3 loop spans 13 amino acids. The sample comes from a study of CD8 T cells in ankylosing spondylitis. Overall study results and limits: The authors reported significant enrichment of disease-linked clones in matched ankylosing spondylitis synovial fluid.

Libraries of TCR beta came from quantitative 5'-RACE with molecular barcodes. TCRdb called the 5' RACE reads again in MiXCR, with one record for every CDR3 protein. The sample records some 300,000 distinct CDR3 sequences, 20% being singletons. Sequencing was carried out using blood, either unsorted or a sorted T cell fraction (not recorded which). The genes are TRBV7-2 and TRBJ2-1; 8 bases match TRBD2. The sequence derives from a female donor with ankylosing spondylitis or in good health (not recorded which). As DNA, the CDR3 is TGTGCCAGCAGCCGTAGCGGGGAACAATGTGAGTTCTTC. Its translation: CASSRSGEQCEFF. Combining the CDR3 with reference TRBV7-2 and TRBJ2-1 gives the whole variable domain GAGVSQSPSNKVTEKGKDVELRCDPISGHTALYWYRQSLGQGLEFLIYFQGNSAPDKSGLPSDRFSAERTGGSVSTLTIQRTQQEDSAVYLCASSRSGEQCEFFGPGTRLTVL.